The T cell receptor beta chain under discussion was sequenced for a study of Ad26.COV2.S vaccination and SARS-CoV-2 variants. Study-wide background: The COV1001 Ad26.COV2.S trial arm included the donor.

Described treatment: roughly 20 received Ad26.COV2.S at low or high dose, single or two shots; a few received placebo; per-sample allocation not given. Sampling took place 63 days after the first vaccine or placebo injection. Wuhan-strain SARS-CoV-2 spike was expressed by the Ad26 vector that made up the vaccine. The method was immunoSEQ multiplex PCR; TCRdb's version includes in-frame clones alone and lacks a portion of them. This table holds about 380,000 clones, around four fifths found once. Germline CDR1 ENHRY, CDR2 SYGVKD. V dropped 5 bases and J dropped 5 bases, with 21 bases sitting between them. CDR3 length: 16 residues.

Sequencing used peripheral blood, obtained in a trial of Ad26.COV2.S vaccine versus placebo. The clonotype comes from a person between 18 and 59 years old who received the Ad26.COV2.S COVID-19 vaccine or a placebo. The rearrangement links TRBV10-3 to TRBJ1-2; tentatively, D is TRBD1 (6 bases). Here the CDR3 DNA reads TGTGCCATCAGTACCCACCCTACAGGGAGGAGGTATGGCTACACCTTC. It yields the protein CAISTHPTGRRYGYTF.